The 10 T cell receptor beta chains presented below share a single source sample, sequenced in a study of blood T cell repertoires in COVID-19. The repertoire was sequenced with immunoSEQ multiplex PCR; TCRdb's copy has only in-frame clones and lacks some. The sample has hundreds of thousands of clones; 88% are singletons. The specimen sequenced was PBMCs or T cells enriched from blood (not recorded which). All receptors derive from a woman between 50 and 59 years old who had recovered from COVID-19.

The chain uses TRBV7-2 and TRBJ2-7; 9 bases map to TRBD2. CDR1 is SGHTA and CDR2 is FQGNSA in the germline V gene. The V segment lost 1 base and the J segment 4 bases; nucleotides outside the gene matches: 14. The CDR3 runs to 18 residues. CDR3 region: CASSLEGASSGSLYEQYF. In DNA form, the CDR3 reads TGTGCCAGCAGCTTAGAGGGGGCGAGTAGCGGGAGTCTATACGAGCAGTACTTC.

The rearrangement links TRBV5-1 to TRBJ2-1, with 10 bases aligning to TRBD2. Trimming cost V 3 bases and J 7 bases; bases outside gene matches: 7. The CDR3 totals 15 residues. The germline V gene has CDR1 SGHRS and CDR2 YFSETQ. The CDR3 sequence: CASSSLAGGSNEQFF. CDR3 nucleotides: TGCGCCAGCAGCTCGTTAGCGGGAGGCTCAAATGAGCAGTTCTTC. The full variable domain, in which reference TRBV5-1 and TRBJ2-1 provide the parts outside the CDR3, is KAGVTQTPRYLIKTRGQQVTLSCSPISGHRSVSWYQQTPGQGLQFLFEYFSETQRNKGNFPGRFSGRQFSNSRSEMNVSTLELGDSALYLCASSSLAGGSNEQFFGPGTRLTVL.

The chain uses TRBV10-2 and TRBJ2-1; TRBD2 aligns across 7 bases. Germline CDR1 and CDR2: WSHSY and SAAADI. This CDR3 contains 15 residues. V was pared by 6 bases and J by 5 bases, with 10 bases of the junction left unmatched. CDR3 DNA sequence: TGCGCCAGCAGACCGGGAGGCTCATTCCACAATGAGCAGTTCTTC. This encodes CASRPGGSFHNEQFF.

This rearrangement joins TRBV15 to TRBJ1-4; possible D gene TRBD1, 5 bases. The V and J ends lost 1 base and 8 bases respectively, with 11 bases between them. There are 14 residues in the CDR3. CDR1 and CDR2 (germline): LNHNV, YYDKDF (reference sequence). Here the CDR3 DNA reads TGTGCCACCAGCAGAGGCCAGGGTTGGGAAAAACTGTTTTTT. Translated: CATSRGQGWEKLFF.

The chain employs TRBV5-6 and TRBJ1-2, with a possible D match to TRBD1 (5 bases). CDR3 length equals 13 residues. V lost 3 bases and J lost 8, with 14 bases in between. Germline CDR1 is SGHDT and CDR2 is YYEEEE. CDR3 residues: CASSSGRGSGYTF. The CDR3 region has the DNA TGTGCCAGCAGCTCGGGACGGGGGTCGGGCTACACCTTC.

The chain uses TRBV9 and TRBJ1-2; no reliable D call. Germline lookup yields CDR1 SGDLS and CDR2 YYNGEE. The CDR3 is 15 residues long. The V end lost 0 bases, the J end lost 1 base, and 10 bases lay between the germline ends. The CDR3 loop is CASSVAFADNYGYTF. DNA of the CDR3: TGTGCCAGCAGCGTAGCTTTTGCGGATAACTATGGCTACACCTTC.

This rearrangement joins TRBV7-2 to TRBJ2-1; 9 positions match TRBD1. V lost 5 bases, J lost 5 bases, and 7 bases stayed unmatched. Germline loops: CDR1 SGHTA, CDR2 FQGNSA. The CDR3 consists of 15 residues. CDR3 residues: CASSPQGAVNNEQFF. The CDR3 nucleotides read TGTGCCAGCAGCCCACAGGGGGCTGTAAACAATGAGCAGTTCTTC.

The chain carries TRBV28 and TRBJ2-7, with D perhaps TRBD1 (5 bases). The CDR3 is 10 amino acids. The V gene lost 9 bases and the J gene lost 4 bases, with 7 bases spanning the gap. Germline V gene data show CDR1 as MDHEN and CDR2 as SYDVKM. CDR3 sequence reads: CASGQYEQYF. CDR3 nucleotides: TGTGCCAGTGGACAATACGAGCAGTACTTC.

The gene calls are TRBV30 and TRBJ2-7, with TRBD1 matching 7 bases. The CDR3 has 14 residues. After removal of 5 bases from V and 6 bases from J, the junction contained 13 bases not matched to a gene. Germline values: CDR1 GTSNPN, CDR2 SVGIG (reference sequence). CDR3 sequence: CAWQTGTLFVEQYF. The CDR3 coding sequence is TGTGCCTGGCAGACAGGGACCCTCTTTGTCGAGCAGTACTTC. The variable domain in full, with the rest retrieved from reference TRBV30 and TRBJ2-7, is SQTIHQWPATLVQPVGSPLSLECTVEGTSNPNLYWYRQAAGRGLQLLFYSVGIGQISSEVPQNLSASRPQDRQFILSSKKLLLSDSGFYLCAWQTGTLFVEQYFGPGTRLTVT.

This clone showed up just once. The J gene is TRBJ1-1, the V gene TRBV6-2 or TRBV6-3, with 8 bases aligning to TRBD1. In germline, CDR1 is MNHEY, CDR2 SVGEGT. Germline trimming cut 2 bases from V and 1 base from J; bases unmatched to any gene: 3. This CDR3 contains 15 residues. The CDR3 loop is CASSYRTGRNTEAFF. The CDR3 DNA follows: TGTGCCAGCAGTTACAGGACAGGGCGGAACACTGAAGCTTTCTTT.